This TCR beta chain was captured by sequencing in a study of blood T cell repertoires in COVID-19. TCRdb keeps only in-frame clones here, not all; method: immunoSEQ multiplex PCR. This table holds around 250,000 clones, approximately 82% found once. Germline CDR1 MDHEN, CDR2 SYDVKM. CDR3 length equals 12 residues. V was clipped by 9 bases and J by 3 bases; unmatched bases: 5. The clonotype comes from a man in his forties who had recovered from COVID-19. This chain uses TRBV28 with TRBJ2-7; 7 bases are shared with TRBD1. The material sequenced was PBMCs or T cells enriched from blood (not recorded which). The CDR3 DNA reads as TGTGCCAGTAAGACAGGGTACTACGAGCAGTACTTC. Protein product: CASKTGYYEQYF. Filled out from reference TRBV28 and TRBJ2-7, the complete variable domain reads DVKVTQSSRYLVKRTGEKVFLECVQDMDHENMFWYRQDPGLGLRLIYFSYDVKMKEKGDIPEGYSVSREKKERFSLILESASTNQTSMYLCASKTGYYEQYFGPGTRLTVT.